This TCR beta chain appears in the sequencing data of a study of CD8 T cells in Susac syndrome. Study summary: When blood was collected, patients with Susac syndrome were therapy-naive, were taking corticosteroids, or were receiving intravenous immunoglobulin alone.

In germline, CDR1 is MDHEN, CDR2 SYDVKM. This CDR3 is 12 amino acids long. Trimming cost V 3 bases and J 8 bases, with 8 bases left between them. Study-level findings and limits: An acknowledgment was made by the study that its TCR sequencing and HLA analysis involved relatively few individuals.

The authors negatively isolated CD8+ and CD4+ T cells and FACS-enriched TEMRA cells. RNA was extracted with the RNeasy kit, and a quantity of about 0.45 to 1 ug was reverse transcribed using random hexamers. The CDR3 of TCR beta was amplified by immunoSEQ multiplex PCR across 54 Vbeta and 13 Jbeta. In TCRdb, the immunoSEQ multiplex PCR reads were re-called with MiXCR into one record per CDR3 protein. This sample yields about 240,000 distinct CDR3 sequences, of which 96% are seen a single time; about 0.094% belongs to the top ten. Concerning this clonotype: What it binds is not known.

The sequenced sample consisted of CD4+ T cells from PBMCs. This receptor was taken from a human donor with Susac syndrome. The genes are TRBV28 and TRBJ2-1; perhaps TRBD2 as D (5 bases). CDR3 bases: TGTGCCAGCAGTTTGGCGGGTTATGAGCAGTTCTTC. It is translated as CASSLAGYEQFF.